The TCR beta chain described here comes from a study of cytomegalovirus exposure and HLA in healthy donors. Whole-study findings and limits: A later analysis appeared to link common viral pathogens to several of the most significant clusters. According to the study, about 180 TCR beta chains were cytomegalovirus-associated.

Turning to this clone: Its antigen is unidentified.

Primers for the PCR totalled 60 Vbeta and 13 Jbeta. Profiled with immunoSEQ multiplex PCR; TCRdb holds only in-frame clones, not every one. The sample carries around 97,000 clones, more than 65% recorded once. The material sequenced was PBMCs. This sequence originates from a woman younger than 30 in good health and CMV-seropositive.

CDR3 loop: CASSRSRVSPDTQYF. The CDR3 DNA sequence: TGCGCCAGCAGCCGTTCCCGGGTTAGCCCAGATACGCAGTATTTT. The V and J genes are TRBV5-1 and TRBJ2-3; no firm D call. Deletions cut 4 bases from V and 4 bases from J, with 16 bases between. Germline lookup yields CDR1 SGHRS and CDR2 YFSETQ. CDR3 length: 15 residues.